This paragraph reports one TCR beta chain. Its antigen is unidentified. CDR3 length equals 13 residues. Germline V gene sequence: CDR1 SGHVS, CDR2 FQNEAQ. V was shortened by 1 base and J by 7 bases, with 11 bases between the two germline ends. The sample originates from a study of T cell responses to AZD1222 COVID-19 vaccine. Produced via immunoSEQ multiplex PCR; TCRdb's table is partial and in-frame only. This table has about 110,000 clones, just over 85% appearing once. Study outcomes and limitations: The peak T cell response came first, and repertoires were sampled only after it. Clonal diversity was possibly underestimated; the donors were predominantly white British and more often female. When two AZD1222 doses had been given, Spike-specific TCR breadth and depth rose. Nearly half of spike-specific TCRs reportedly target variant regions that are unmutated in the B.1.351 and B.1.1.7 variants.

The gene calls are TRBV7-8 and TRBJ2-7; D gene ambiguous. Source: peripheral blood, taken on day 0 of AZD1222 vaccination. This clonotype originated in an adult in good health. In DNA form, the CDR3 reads TGTGCCAGCAGCTTAGAGGCAATGCGGGAGCAGTACTTC. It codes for CASSLEAMREQYF.